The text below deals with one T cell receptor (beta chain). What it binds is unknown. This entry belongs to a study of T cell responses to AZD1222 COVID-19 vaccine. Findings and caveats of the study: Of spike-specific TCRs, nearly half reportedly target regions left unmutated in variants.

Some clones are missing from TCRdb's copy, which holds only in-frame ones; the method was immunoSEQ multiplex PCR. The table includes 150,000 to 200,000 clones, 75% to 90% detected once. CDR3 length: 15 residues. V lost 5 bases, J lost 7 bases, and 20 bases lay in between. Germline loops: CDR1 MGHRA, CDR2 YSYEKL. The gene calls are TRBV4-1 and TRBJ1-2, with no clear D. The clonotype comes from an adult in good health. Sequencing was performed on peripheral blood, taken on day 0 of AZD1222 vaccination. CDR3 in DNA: TGCGCCAGCAGCTCAGACCGGGCCCTCGAAGGTGGCTACACCTTC. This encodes CASSSDRALEGGYTF.